This T cell receptor (beta chain) originates from a study of cytomegalovirus exposure and HLA in healthy donors (dated by TCRdb to about 2017). Looking at the study overall: According to an earlier analysis of several hundred of the donors, about 179 million T cells yielded 117 million unique TCR beta sequences and approximately 300 Gb of sequence data. All discovery cohort repertoires had been generated using a single sequencing platform. To predict cytomegalovirus infection status, the study brought together high-throughput TCR immunosequencing, statistical association of individual TCRs with disease status, and machine learning. To decide whether each TCR beta V gene segment behaved as functional or pseudogenic, an earlier analysis of several hundred of the donors relied on high-throughput TCR beta sequencing. About five DR-DQ haplotypes were treated as single units for association and clustering because of strong linkage in the cohort. Of the 398 genotyped donors, 70% to 90% were placed in the genetic ancestry cluster associated with self-reported Caucasian donors. The aim of the study was to test whether cataloging public T cell receptors could identify signatures of past pathogen exposure. HLA typing covered class I and class II loci at four-digit resolution. Among about 400 genotyped donors of the cohort, an average of around 250,000 unique TCR beta nucleotide sequences was sequenced per donor, of which 15% to 20% were non-productive. Using immunosequencing, the study profiled T cell repertoires from 666 subjects and related those repertoires to cytomegalovirus serostatus. A later analysis re-examined previously published TCR beta repertoires from roughly 720 donors and added high-resolution HLA genotyping to investigate patterns of TCR occurrence. In addition to the first cohort of hundreds of subjects, a separate validation cohort of 120 different subjects was used. A later genetic analysis took genome-wide SNP genotypes for about 65% of the roughly 670 donors and used that subset as a discovery cohort. The number of donors typed differed by locus, with roughly 629-640 for A, B, C, DRB1 and DQB1, about 500 for DQA1, 600 to 610 for DPA1, and some 440 for DPB1. Alongside the repertoire data, information on donor age, sex, ethnicity and CMV serostatus was compiled. An early release that covered fewer than 800 HLA-typed donors contained 250 to 350 gigabases of sequencing data and 65 million to 100 million unique TCR sequences. In the later analysis, no new phenotypic data were used to find candidate immune exposures; instead, reliance was placed on TCR beta sequences and their occurrence across donors.

The cohort consisted of approximately 670 healthy bone marrow donors. Cohort members were all nominally healthy when sampled, although unrecorded immune exposures were likely present. The donor tested CMV seropositive and was one of the 289 seropositive cohort members. Each donor provided a peripheral blood sample, and peripheral blood mononuclear cells were used for TCR beta sequencing. The Qiagen DNeasy Blood Extraction Kit was used to extract genomic DNA from the blood cell samples. Results the study describes overall, beyond this receptor: According to a later analysis, parvovirus B19, influenza, CMV and Epstein-Barr virus appeared linked to several top co-occurrence clusters. Correlated functional status among segregating V segments might reflect linkage disequilibrium, but an unknown experimental factor could not be ruled out. CMV serostatus was the only immune exposure information available for the cohort. The study gave a list of about 150 TCR beta chains associated with cytomegalovirus. In a later analysis, HLA-associated TCR beta chains showed more clonal expansion and lower generation probabilities than non-associated chains that were equally common. Specific HLA alleles were associated with more than 15,000 TCR beta sequences at a false discovery rate of 0.05 in a later analysis. Most TCR sequences were seen in very few donors, while some public TCRs were found in many individuals. Because counts were too low, 15 to 20 rarely observed V segments, including chromosome 9 orphons, were excluded from the earlier analysis of a few hundred of the donors. Because HLA typing was missing for some donors at each locus, association tests included only the typed subset. Only TCR beta chains were sequenced in this cohort, and the absence of alpha or paired-chain data limited detectable features. When HLA alleles, especially DR and DQ, strongly co-occurred, TCR associations were difficult to assign to individual alleles. In vitro tests confirmed that three of the cytomegalovirus-associated TCR beta chains recognize cytomegalovirus antigens. A further reported finding was that TCR beta sequences accurately predicted the HLA-A and HLA-B alleles for most subjects in the first cohort. In a later genetic analysis, fewer N-insertions in productive TCRs were reported among donors in an Asian-associated ancestry cluster than the roughly 700-donor mean. A cluster of highly shared sequence variants was judged likely to be a technical artifact of the sequencing pipeline. The classifier was reported to diagnose cytomegalovirus status with high specificity and sensitivity in both the original and validation cohorts. Because the 87-base-pair reads could not distinguish some IMGT-functional V segments, including TRBV6-2 and TRBV6-3, those segments were excluded. In an earlier analysis of some 500 of the donors, most TCR beta V segments appeared in productive rearrangements about 87% or about 30% of the time, broadly matching IMGT annotations. The presence/absence analyses assumed that sequencing depth was roughly uniform across donors, and that assumption may not be true. In a later analysis, most CMV-associated TCR beta chains were found to appear HLA-restricted, with HLA associations seemingly driven largely by CMV exposure. It was suggested by the authors that the approach could potentially be generalized to other disease states and immunological phenotypes. According to a later analysis, TCR association rates differed among HLA loci, with DRB1 alleles showing the most associated TCRs and HLA-C alleles showing the fewest. A later genetic analysis associated a missense DCLRE1C variant with V-gene and J-gene trimming of TCR beta chains, and an independent cohort replicated the association.

About this clone: Its target antigen remains unknown. Base qualities are missing; no much larger clone stands one base away.

The CDR3 goes from the cysteine to the phenylalanine over 16 residues. Only CDR3 DNA is held: 48 bases, read in frame from base 1. From the germline V gene, CDR1 is MNHNS and CDR2 is SASEGT. At the junction V is shortened by 4 bases and J by 5 bases; bases outside the gene matches: 7. The library came from the immunoSEQ multiplex PCR assay. For the multiplex PCR, a mixture combining 60 forward primers for TCR Vbeta segments and 13 reverse primers for TCR Jbeta segments was used. The CDR3 region of rearranged TCR beta genes was amplified from genomic DNA with a multiplex PCR assay. The amplified TCR beta libraries were sequenced on the Illumina HiSeq System as 87-base-pair reads. Per the source publication's procedure: In a later analysis, tens of millions of unique TCR beta chains were counted across the approximately 620 repertoires, and roughly 11 million of these chains were shared by at least two donors. A nearest-neighbor algorithm error-corrected the raw reads and collapsed the reads into unique sequences, merging closely related sequences to remove PCR and sequencing errors. CDR3 sequences were aligned to IMGT reference sequences to assign V, D and J gene segments. For a sequence to be retained, a match of at least six nucleotides was required to both a V gene segment and a J gene segment. Rearrangements were classified as productive when the CDR3 lacked stop codons and remained in frame with V and J, and all other rearrangements were classified as non-productive. Following IMGT convention, CDR3 was defined as the stretch from the second conserved V-encoded cysteine up to the conserved J-encoded phenylalanine. In an earlier analysis of more than 550 of the donors, sequences lacking an unambiguous match to a single V gene segment were excluded. An earlier analysis of 500 to 700 of the donors classified V segments as functional when productive rearrangements were above 56.7% and as segregating when the standard deviation between donors was above 5%. A statistical classification framework was developed to diagnose cytomegalovirus status using the catalog of TCR beta chain sequences. In a later analysis, TCR nucleotide sequences were compared against IMGT/GENE-DB human TR gene sequences so that V and J genes could be assigned. A later analysis assigned CDR3 sequences and most-parsimonious VDJ recombination scenarios with the TCRdist pipeline. A later analysis defined each TCR beta chain by its CDR3 amino acid sequence plus V-gene family, and excluded reads lacking a unique V-gene family. In a later analysis, a few hundred highly shared, low-generation-probability nucleotide sequences were removed to address suspected cross-contamination and a sequencing artifact. A later analysis calculated a clonal expansion index for each public chain from normalized within-repertoire ranks of inferred template counts. A later analysis computed generation probabilities with a VDJ recombination model fitted to out-of-frame rearrangements, and checked the results against IGoR. In a later analysis, TCR-TCR, TCR-HLA and TCR-CMV co-occurrence was scored with hypergeometric tests, and a repertoire-size bias correction was applied to TCR pairs. To estimate false discovery rates, a later analysis permuted the HLA or CMV assignments 20 times. A later analysis grouped co-occurring TCRs with DBSCAN, adding TCRdist sequence similarity when clustering within HLA-allele-positive subsets. For co-occurrence clustering, repertoires with fewer than 30,000 or more than 120,000 public chains were excluded, along with roughly 5 repertoires with anomalous nucleotide sharing. The table comes from immuneACCESS by way of TCRdb, which keeps in-frame sequences with V and J called. Part of the clones is missing from these tables; in studies checked, under half for an unresolved V gene and the rest for unknown reasons. V, J and clone size are those of that table, while D and trimming were read from the DNA. The sample table holds under 200,000 clones, of which about four fifths were seen once. The ten largest clones take up 7% to 8.5% of the sample.

This clonotype was obtained from a male donor in good health and CMV-seropositive. Specimen: PBMCs. The sequence joins TRBV6-1 to TRBJ1-4; 10 nucleotides in the junction match TRBD1. The DNA sequence reads TGTGCCAGCAGTGGAAGACAGGGGGCCAAAAATGAAAAACTGTTTTTT. Its amino acids are CASSGRQGAKNEKLFF.